This entry lists 14 T cell receptor beta chains sequenced from one sample in a study of pediatric ulcerative colitis. The rectum was sampled with one to two pinch biopsies at colonoscopy. Generated by immunoSEQ multiplex PCR, the TCRdb table keeps only in-frame clones and is missing some. The data show approximately 38,000 clones, 65% to 80% seen once. The sample taken for sequencing was gut tissue. These receptor sequences come from a boy younger than 18 with severe ulcerative colitis.

This rearrangement joins TRBV19 to TRBJ1-5, with 7 nucleotides matching TRBD1. Unmatched junction bases numbered 7, after V lost 4 bases and J lost 4 bases. The length of the CDR3 is 15 residues. Germline V lookup: CDR1 LNHDA, CDR2 SQIVND (reference sequence). The CDR3, as DNA: TGTGCCAGTAGTAAAAATAGACAGGGAAATCAGCCCCAGCATTTT. This encodes CASSKNRQGNQPQHF.

This clone was seen a handful of times. This chain links TRBV30 with TRBJ1-5; the D gene is possibly TRBD1 (6 bases). The ends were cut back, 0 bases at V and 3 bases at J, with 12 bases in the middle. Germline CDR1 reads GTSNPN; CDR2 reads SVGIG (reference sequence). The CDR3 contains 15 residues. CDR3 DNA sequence: TGTGCCTGGAGTGTACAGGGACGCACCAATCAGCCCCAGCATTTT. It is translated as CAWSVQGRTNQPQHF.

The chain carries TRBV7-2 and TRBJ1-5, with a possible D match to TRBD1 (5 bases). Germline V gene sequence: CDR1 SGHTA, CDR2 FQGNSA. V gave up 2 bases and J gave up 4 bases, with 12 bases separating them. This CDR3 comprises 15 residues. The CDR3, as DNA: TGTGCCAGCAGCTTACGCAGGGATCTAAATCAGCCCCAGCATTTT. It translates to CASSLRRDLNQPQHF.

The J gene is TRBJ1-2, the V gene TRBV11-2, with D maybe TRBD1 (5 bases). Germline loops: CDR1 SGHAT, CDR2 FQNNGV. The CDR3 runs 15 residues. V was cut by 8 bases and J by 6 bases, with 22 bases left in between. CDR3 sequence reads: CASGWAGSLFNGYTF. As DNA, the CDR3 is TGTGCCAGCGGTTGGGCAGGGTCGTTATTTAATGGCTACACCTTC.

The chain is built from TRBV18 and TRBJ2-7; the D is unclear. From germline, CDR1 is KGHSH and CDR2 LQKENI. The CDR3 is 13 amino acids. Trimming cost V 5 bases and J 6 bases, with 14 bases left between them. The CDR3 DNA reads TGTGCCAGCTCAATGACCCGGCAACGCGAGCAGTACTTC. Amino acids: CASSMTRQREQYF. The variable domain in full, completed from reference TRBV18 and TRBJ2-7, reads NAGVMQNPRHLVRRRGQEARLRCSPMKGHSHVYWYRQLPEEGLKFMVYLQKENIIDESGMPKERFSAEFPKEGPSILRIQQVVRGDSAAYFCASSMTRQREQYFGPGTRLTVT.

This chain joins TRBV29-1 and TRBJ2-1; 8 positions match TRBD1. Germline assignment: CDR1 SQVTM and CDR2 ANQGSEA. The CDR3 loop spans 16 amino acids. V was clipped by 3 bases and J by 4 bases; unmatched bases: 11. The CDR3 region is CSVDPLDRVQYNEQFF. Here the CDR3 DNA reads TGCAGCGTTGATCCGCTGGACAGGGTGCAATACAATGAGCAGTTCTTC.

The chain couples TRBV20-1 to TRBJ1-5; D unresolved. The germline V gene has CDR1 DFQATT and CDR2 SNEGSKA (reference sequence). The CDR3 consists of 11 residues. Trimming removed 3 bases at V and 6 bases at J, with 6 bases between. The CDR3 sequence is CSARMGQPQHF. CDR3 coding DNA: TGCAGTGCTAGGATGGGTCAGCCCCAGCATTTT.

The genes are TRBV18 and TRBJ2-7; D is perhaps TRBD1 (6 bases). Trimming cost V 7 bases and J 3 bases, with 13 bases left between them. This CDR3 comprises 13 residues. Germline loops: CDR1 KGHSH, CDR2 LQKENI. CDR3 residues: CASLGTFGYEQYF. As DNA, the CDR3 is TGTGCCAGCTTAGGGACATTCGGCTACGAGCAGTACTTC.

The rearrangement joins TRBV10-3 to TRBJ2-2, with 7 bases that match TRBD1. J was trimmed by 1 base and V by 4 bases; bases with no gene match: 0. The germline V gene has CDR1 ENHRY and CDR2 SYGVKD. The length of the CDR3 is 14 residues. CDR3 residues: CAISGQGNTGELFF. CDR3 DNA sequence: TGTGCCATCAGTGGACAGGGGAACACCGGGGAGCTGTTTTTT.

This sequence joins TRBV5-4 and TRBJ2-4; the D call may be TRBD1 or TRBD2 (5 bases each). The CDR3 runs 13 residues. Trimming left V 0 bases short and J 10 bases short, with 11 bases between. Germline V gives CDR1 SGHNT, CDR2 YYREEE (reference sequence). The CDR3 coding sequence is TGTGCCAGCAGCTTGGAGACAGCGGAAATTCAGTACTTC. Residues: CASSLETAEIQYF.

The genes are TRBV30 and TRBJ1-1; D unresolved. The CDR3 is 12 amino acids. Germline V gene lookup returns CDR1 GTSNPN and CDR2 SVGIG (reference sequence). The germline V and J ends were trimmed by 1 base and 8 bases, with 11 bases remaining between them. Here the CDR3 DNA reads TGTGCCTGGAGTGGGGGAGGGTCGGAAGCTTTCTTT. Amino acids: CAWSGGGSEAFF. The full variable domain, with the rest looked up from reference TRBV30 and TRBJ1-1, is SQTIHQWPATLVQPVGSPLSLECTVEGTSNPNLYWYRQAAGRGLQLLFYSVGIGQISSEVPQNLSASRPQDRQFILSSKKLLLSDSGFYLCAWSGGGSEAFFGQGTRLTVV.

With regard to this clone: Lacking the conserved final phenylalanine or tryptophan, this CDR3 likely reflects a read error. J is TRBJ1-6 and V is TRBV5-5, with D uncertain. This CDR3 contains 14 residues. Trimming took 0 bases from V and 7 from J, leaving 8 bases between them. From germline, CDR1 is SGHKS and CDR2 YYEKEE (reference sequence). Here the CDR3 reads CASSLDARNSPLHL. The CDR3, as DNA: TGTGCCAGCAGCTTGGACGCAAGGAATTCACCCCTCCACCTT.

This clone turned up a few times. V usage is TRBV6-1 and J usage is TRBJ1-5; D not resolved. Looked up from germline, CDR1 is MNHNS and CDR2 is SASEGT. V lost 6 bases and J 5 bases, leaving 11 bases between the germline ends. This CDR3 comprises 13 residues. CDR3 loop: CASRGGRYQPQHF. In DNA form, the CDR3 reads TGTGCCAGCAGAGGCGGACGGTATCAGCCCCAGCATTTT.

This rearrangement joins TRBV27 to TRBJ1-3, with unresolved D. This CDR3 is built from 14 residues. V was clipped by 0 bases and J by 4 bases, with 7 bases between them. CDR1 and CDR2 (germline): MNHEY, SMNVEV (reference sequence). CDR3 in amino acids: CASSLSERGNTIYF. DNA of the CDR3: TGTGCCAGCAGTTTATCAGAGCGAGGAAACACCATATATTTT.